This T cell receptor (beta chain) was documented in a study of OX40 agonist ivuxolimab in advanced cancers. TCRdb's copy holds only in-frame clones and misses some; the assay was immunoSEQ multiplex PCR. The table shows fewer than 55,000 clones, with around 85% occurring only once. V was trimmed by 3 bases and J by 0 bases, leaving 11 bases between them. Germline V gene lookup returns CDR1 PRHDT and CDR2 FYEKMQ (reference sequence). This CDR3 comprises 16 residues. This clonotype originated in an adult with an advanced solid tumor such as melanoma, head and neck, liver or kidney cancer. The chain recombines TRBV13 with TRBJ2-2; the D gene could be TRBD1 or TRBD2 (5 bases each). Sequencing was performed on CD4+ or CD8+ T cells sorted from blood, taken in a trial of the OX40 agonist ivuxolimab. CDR3 sequence (DNA): TGTGCCAGCAGCTTTCTCCGGGACCCGAACACCGGGGAGCTGTTTTTT. This encodes CASSFLRDPNTGELFF.